This T cell receptor (beta chain) came from a study of shared clonotypes between healthy human individuals. Study information: With ages of 18 to 49, the donors were two women and a few men.

Only Caucasian adults living in Nashville, Tennessee made up the donor group. Only in-frame clones appear in the TCRdb table, and some are missing; sequencing was by immunoSEQ multiplex PCR. The sample has around 990,000 clones, around three quarters seen once. Study conclusions and caveats: Sharing across four donors was highest in naive CD4 (roughly 5%) and lowest in memory CD8 (roughly 0.4%). The four-donor shared clonotypes exceeded non-shared clonotypes in generation probability, with non-shared ones scoring lower.

As regards this clone: Its antigen remains unidentified.

CDR1 and CDR2 from the germline V gene are DFQATT and SNEGSKA (reference sequence). This CDR3 is built from 11 residues. Unmatched junction bases numbered 1, after V lost 2 bases and J lost 6 bases. The sequence came from a man between 18 and 29 years old in good health. Some clones in this sample may be carry-over from other donors' samples. Sequencing was done on a sample of memory CD4+ T cells from PBMCs. The subset denotes: CD45RA-negative fraction. V gene TRBV20-1 combines with J gene TRBJ2-7; the match to TRBD1 covers 7 bases. In DNA, the CDR3 is TGCAGTGCTAGACAGGGGGTCGAGCAGTACTTC. Translating it yields CSARQGVEQYF.